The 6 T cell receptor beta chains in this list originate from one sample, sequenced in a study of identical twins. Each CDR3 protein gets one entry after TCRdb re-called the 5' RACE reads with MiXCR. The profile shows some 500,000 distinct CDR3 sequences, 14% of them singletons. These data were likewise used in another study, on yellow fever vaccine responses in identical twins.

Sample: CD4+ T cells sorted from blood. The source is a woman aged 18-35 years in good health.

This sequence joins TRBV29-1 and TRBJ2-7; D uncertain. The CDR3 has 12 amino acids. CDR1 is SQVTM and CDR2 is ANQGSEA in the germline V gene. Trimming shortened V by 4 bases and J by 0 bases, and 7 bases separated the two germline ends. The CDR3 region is CSVVLYSYEQYF. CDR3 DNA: TGCAGCGTTGTCCTTTACTCCTACGAGCAGTACTTC.

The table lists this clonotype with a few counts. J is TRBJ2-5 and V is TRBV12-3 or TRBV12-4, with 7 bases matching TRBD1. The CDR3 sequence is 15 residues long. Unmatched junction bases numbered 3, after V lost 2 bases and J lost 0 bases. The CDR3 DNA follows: TGTGCCAGCAGTTTATCGGGACAGCACCAAGAGACCCAGTACTTC. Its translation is CASSLSGQHQETQYF.

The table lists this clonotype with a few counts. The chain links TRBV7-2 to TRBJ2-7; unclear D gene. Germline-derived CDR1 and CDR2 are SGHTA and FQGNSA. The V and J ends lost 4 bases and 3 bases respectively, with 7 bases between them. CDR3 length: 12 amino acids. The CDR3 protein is CASSSNRYEQYF. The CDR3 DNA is TGTGCCAGCAGCTCTAACCGCTACGAGCAGTACTTC. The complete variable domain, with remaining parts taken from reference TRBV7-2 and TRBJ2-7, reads GAGVSQSPSNKVTEKGKDVELRCDPISGHTALYWYRQSLGQGLEFLIYFQGNSAPDKSGLPSDRFSAERTGGSVSTLTIQRTQQEDSAVYLCASSSNRYEQYFGPGTRLTVT.

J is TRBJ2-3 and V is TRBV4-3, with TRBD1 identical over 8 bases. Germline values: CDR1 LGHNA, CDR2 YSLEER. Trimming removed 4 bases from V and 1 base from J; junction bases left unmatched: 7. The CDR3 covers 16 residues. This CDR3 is CASSLGQGGGTDTQYF. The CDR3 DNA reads TGCGCCAGCAGCCTTGGACAGGGAGGAGGCACAGATACGCAGTATTTT.

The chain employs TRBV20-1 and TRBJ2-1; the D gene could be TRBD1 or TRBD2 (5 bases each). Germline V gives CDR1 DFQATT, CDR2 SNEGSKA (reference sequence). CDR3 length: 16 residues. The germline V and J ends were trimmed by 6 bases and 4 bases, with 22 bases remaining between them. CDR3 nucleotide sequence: TGCAGTGCAAGGGGAGATGGGGCCCAAAGATACAATGAGCAGTTCTTC. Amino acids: CSARGDGAQRYNEQFF.

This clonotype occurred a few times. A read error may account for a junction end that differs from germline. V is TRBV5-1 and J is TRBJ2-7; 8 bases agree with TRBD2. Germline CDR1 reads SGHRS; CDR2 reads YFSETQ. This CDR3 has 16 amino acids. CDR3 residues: CASRLGGGAGGYEQYF. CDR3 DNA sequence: TGCGCCAGCAGGTTGGGAGGCGGCGCGGGAGGCTACGAGCAGTACTTC. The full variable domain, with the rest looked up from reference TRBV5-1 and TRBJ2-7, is KAGVTQTPRYLIKTRGQQVTLSCSPISGHRSVSWYQQTPGQGLQFLFEYFSETQRNKGNFPGRFSGRQFSNSRSEMNVSTLELGDSALYLCASRLGGGAGGYEQYFGPGTRLTVT.